This passage covers 22 T cell receptor beta chains from one sample sequenced in a study of human T cells and chemical hapten exposure. Stated time point: healthy volunteer bleed at 6 weeks. Whole blood that had not been fractionated was the source of extracted total RNA. MiXCR, run by TCRdb on the RACE reads, gives a single entry per CDR3 protein. Altogether approximately 79,000 distinct CDR3 sequences are present, over 8.5% being singletons, with the ten largest covering around 1.4%. Sequences were obtained from whole blood. The receptor set was obtained from a male donor in good health. Some clones in this sample may be carry-over from other donors' samples.

This rearrangement joins TRBV13 to TRBJ1-5, with D uncertain. The germline V gene has CDR1 PRHDT and CDR2 FYEKMQ (reference sequence). This CDR3 has 13 residues. Trimming removed 3 bases at V and 1 base at J, with 4 bases between. CDR3 amino acids: CASSLRSNQPQHF. CDR3 DNA: TGTGCCAGCAGCTTGCGGAGCAATCAGCCCCAGCATTTT.

The chain is built from TRBV14 and TRBJ2-3; D is unclear. The V gene lost 0 bases and the J gene lost 1 base, with 5 bases spanning the gap. Germline CDR1 SGHDN, CDR2 FVKESK. The CDR3 is 14 residues long. CDR3 protein: CASSQDEGTDTQYF. The CDR3 bases are TGTGCCAGCAGCCAAGATGAAGGCACAGATACGCAGTATTTT.

This clonotype was seen many times. V and J are TRBV12-3 or TRBV12-4 and TRBJ2-1; maybe TRBD1 (7 bases). V was clipped by 7 bases and J by 9 bases, with 13 bases between them. This CDR3 has 12 residues. This chain's CDR3 is CASKEGAIEQFF. As DNA, the CDR3 is TGTGCCAGCAAGGAGGGGGCGATTGAGCAGTTCTTC.

This clonotype came up a few times. The rearrangement uses TRBV12-3 or TRBV12-4 and TRBJ2-7, with 12 bases aligning to TRBD2. The CDR3 contains 15 residues. V was clipped by 6 bases and J by 2 bases; unmatched bases: 5. The CDR3 coding sequence is TGTGCCAGCAGACCTGGACTAGCGGGAACCTACGAGCAGTACTTC. Protein: CASRPGLAGTYEQYF.

This clonotype was counted only a few times. The chain links TRBV12-3 or TRBV12-4 to TRBJ1-2; D unclear. Trimming pared 2 bases from V and 0 bases from J, leaving 10 bases between. The CDR3 is made up of 15 amino acids. CDR3 nucleotides: TGTGCCAGCAGTTTACGGAGGACCTCTAACTATGGCTACACCTTC. This codes for CASSLRRTSNYGYTF.

This clonotype was recorded many times. This chain links TRBV7-9 with TRBJ2-1; 7 nucleotides match TRBD2. The CDR3 is 15 amino acids. J was trimmed by 4 bases and V by 5 bases; bases with no gene match: 8. Germline V gene sequence: CDR1 SEHNR, CDR2 FQNEAQ (reference sequence). Here the CDR3 reads CASSQGPGGYNEQFF. CDR3 sequence (DNA): TGTGCCAGCAGCCAAGGACCCGGGGGGTACAATGAGCAGTTCTTC.

Only a few counts were recorded for this clonotype. This chain uses TRBV6-2 or TRBV6-3 with TRBJ1-5; D unresolved. Trimming cost V 7 bases and J 5 bases, with 15 bases left between them. Germline V gives CDR1 MNHEY, CDR2 SVGEGT. The CDR3 has 14 amino acids. The DNA for the CDR3 is TGTGCCAGCAACCCTACGGGGAGCCATCAGCCCCAGCATTTT. Protein product: CASNPTGSHQPQHF.

The rearrangement joins TRBV18 to TRBJ1-1; D is unresolved. Germline V gene lookup returns CDR1 KGHSH and CDR2 LQKENI. The CDR3 length is 15 residues. V was trimmed by 5 bases and J by 0 bases, leaving 13 bases between them. The CDR3 reads CASSKYRELNTEAFF. CDR3 in DNA: TGTGCCAGCTCAAAGTACCGGGAGTTGAACACTGAAGCTTTCTTT.

This chain connects TRBV10-3 to TRBJ1-5; unclear D gene. The CDR3 has 13 residues. V shed 8 bases and J shed 3 bases, with 11 bases lying between them. Germline CDR1 ENHRY, CDR2 SYGVKD. The CDR3 region has the DNA TGTGCCATCGGGCTTTATGACAATCAGCCCCAGCATTTT. Translated, it gives CAIGLYDNQPQHF.

This clonotype was detected only a few times. This sequence joins TRBV7-6 and TRBJ2-7, with 8 bases matching TRBD1. The CDR3 contains 16 residues. Trimming cost V 1 base and J 4 bases; bases outside gene matches: 9. Germline CDR1 SGHVS, CDR2 FNYEAQ. In DNA form, the CDR3 reads TGTGCCAGCAGCTTAGAAGCCCGACAGGGGATGTACGAGCAGTACTTC. Its protein is CASSLEARQGMYEQYF.

In this sample, this clonotype turned up a few times. This chain joins TRBV5-5 and TRBJ2-3, with 12 bases aligning to TRBD2. V shed 4 bases, J shed 6 bases, and the junction held 15 bases outside the gene matches. The CDR3 is made up of 18 amino acids. Per germline, CDR1 SGHKS and CDR2 YYEKEE (reference sequence). CDR3 DNA: TGTGCCAGCAGCCCGCTCCCCCCGACTAGCGGGAGTCCCGATACGCAGTATTTT. This translates into CASSPLPPTSGSPDTQYF.

The rearrangement uses TRBV7-2 and TRBJ2-7, with 9 bases identical to TRBD1. Germline V lookup: CDR1 SGHTA, CDR2 FQGNSA. This CDR3 comprises 14 residues. V was pared by 5 bases and J by 3 bases, with 5 bases of the junction left unmatched. CDR3 in DNA: TGTGCCAGCAGCAAGGACAGGGGATACTACGAGCAGTACTTC. Protein product: CASSKDRGYYEQYF.

This clonotype turned up a few times. DNA of the CDR3: TGTGCCAGCAGCCAAGGGCGGATGCCAGGCCAAGGGGTCCTGACTTTC. It codes for CASSQGRMPGQGVLTF. The chain is built from TRBV3-1 and TRBJ2-6; D gene ambiguous. From germline, CDR1 is LGHDT and CDR2 YNNKEL (reference sequence). The CDR3 has 16 amino acids. V dropped 1 base and J dropped 13 bases, with 20 bases sitting between them.

This chain uses TRBV7-6 with TRBJ2-7; 11 bases line up with TRBD1. Germline loops: CDR1 SGHVS, CDR2 FNYEAQ. The junction had 13 bases not matched to a gene; V was cut back by 4 bases and J by 2 bases. The CDR3 runs 18 residues. The CDR3 spells CASSSLRTGGNRAYEQYF. The CDR3 DNA follows: TGTGCCAGCAGCTCCTTGCGGACAGGGGGCAATCGGGCCTACGAGCAGTACTTC.

V gene TRBV30 combines with J gene TRBJ2-3; D unresolved. This CDR3 comprises 15 residues. Germline CDR1 is GTSNPN and CDR2 is SVGIG (reference sequence). Trimming took 0 bases from V and 0 from J, leaving 10 bases between them. The CDR3 reads CAWSVLAASTDTQYF. The CDR3, as DNA: TGTGCCTGGAGTGTACTGGCGGCTAGCACAGATACGCAGTATTTT.

DNA for the CDR3: TGCAGCGTCTGGGGGGGGGAAGAGAACGGGGAGCTGTTTTTT. Protein product: CSVWGGEENGELFF. The chain carries TRBV29-1 and TRBJ2-2; 7 bases agree with TRBD2. The V gene's germline CDR1 is SQVTM and CDR2 ANQGSEA. V dropped 6 bases and J dropped 7; count of bases not matched to a gene: 11. The CDR3 has 14 amino acids.

This clonotype has more than one count but fewer than ten. The rearrangement uses TRBV14 and TRBJ1-6, with D possibly TRBD1 on 6 matching bases. This CDR3 comprises 15 residues. The germline V gene has CDR1 SGHDN and CDR2 FVKESK. The V gene lost 4 bases and the J gene lost 5 bases, with 12 bases spanning the gap. CDR3 residues: CASSPTRTDNSPLHF. Here the CDR3 DNA reads TGTGCCAGCAGCCCTACGAGGACAGATAATTCACCCCTCCACTTT.

V usage is TRBV24-1 and J usage is TRBJ2-3; the match to TRBD2 covers 7 bases. This CDR3 spans 15 amino acids. Trimming removed 3 bases from V and 4 bases from J; junction bases left unmatched: 6. The germline V gene encodes CDR1 KGHDR and CDR2 SFDVKD. The CDR3 spells CATSDPRGGADTQYF. The CDR3 nucleotides read TGTGCCACCAGTGATCCGCGGGGAGGGGCAGATACGCAGTATTTT.

In DNA form, the CDR3 reads TGTGCCAGCAGTTCTATTGACAGGGGTCAGAGCTCCTACAATGAGCAGTTCTTC. This gives the protein CASSSIDRGQSSYNEQFF. This sequence joins TRBV2 and TRBJ2-1; TRBD1 agrees at 8 bases. Germline CDR1 and CDR2: SNHLY and FYNNEI. Germline trimming cut 5 bases from V and 0 bases from J; bases unmatched to any gene: 12. The length of the CDR3 is 18 residues.

CDR3 amino acids: CATSEETPPAEAFF. DNA for the CDR3: TGTGCCACCAGTGAGGAAACCCCTCCCGCTGAAGCTTTCTTT. This chain connects TRBV24-1 to TRBJ1-1, with unresolved D. The CDR3 is 14 residues long. CDR1 and CDR2 from the germline V gene are KGHDR and SFDVKD. Between the trimmed V and J ends, which lost 4 bases and 6 bases, there was a span of 14 bases.

There are a few counts of this clonotype. This sequence joins TRBV6-1 and TRBJ1-2, with unresolved D. This CDR3 has 13 amino acids. Trimming took off 7 bases at V and 8 bases at J, with 17 bases between the two ends. Germline assignment: CDR1 MNHNS and CDR2 SASEGT. CDR3 DNA: TGTGCCAGCAATTTGATGGCCCCGGGAGGCTACACCTTC. The encoded protein is CASNLMAPGGYTF.

The chain is built from TRBV5-1 and TRBJ2-5; maybe TRBD2 (6 bases). V was cut by 1 base and J by 2 bases, with 15 bases left in between. The CDR3 loop spans 16 amino acids. Per germline, CDR1 SGHRS and CDR2 YFSETQ. CDR3 sequence (DNA): TGCGCCAGCAGCTTGACCCTAGCGTTACCTCAAGAGACCCAGTACTTC. Its translation: CASSLTLALPQETQYF.